This T cell receptor beta chain was found in a study of shared clonotypes between healthy human individuals. A remark on this clone: Its specificity is unknown.

Findings and caveats of the study: Clonotypes that were shared across a handful of donors made up about 5.1% of naive CD4 clonotypes. Estimated richness was generally greater in naive than memory subsets.

Repertoires were generated with immunoSEQ multiplex PCR, while TCRdb's copy carries only in-frame clones and drops some. The data contain hundreds of thousands of clones, approximately 79% of them seen just once; the ten biggest clones take up more than 1.5%. The V gene lost 3 bases and the J gene lost 0 bases, with 11 bases spanning the gap. This CDR3 is built from 15 residues. CDR1 and CDR2 from the germline V gene are KGHSH and LQKENI. This chain uses TRBV18 with TRBJ1-2; D call uncertain. This TCR came from a woman in her 30s in good health. The sample taken for sequencing was memory CD4+ T cells sorted from blood. Indicated subset: CD45RA-negative fraction. The CDR3: CASSPAAETNYGYTF. For the CDR3, the DNA is TGTGCCAGCTCACCGGCGGCAGAGACTAACTATGGCTACACCTTC.